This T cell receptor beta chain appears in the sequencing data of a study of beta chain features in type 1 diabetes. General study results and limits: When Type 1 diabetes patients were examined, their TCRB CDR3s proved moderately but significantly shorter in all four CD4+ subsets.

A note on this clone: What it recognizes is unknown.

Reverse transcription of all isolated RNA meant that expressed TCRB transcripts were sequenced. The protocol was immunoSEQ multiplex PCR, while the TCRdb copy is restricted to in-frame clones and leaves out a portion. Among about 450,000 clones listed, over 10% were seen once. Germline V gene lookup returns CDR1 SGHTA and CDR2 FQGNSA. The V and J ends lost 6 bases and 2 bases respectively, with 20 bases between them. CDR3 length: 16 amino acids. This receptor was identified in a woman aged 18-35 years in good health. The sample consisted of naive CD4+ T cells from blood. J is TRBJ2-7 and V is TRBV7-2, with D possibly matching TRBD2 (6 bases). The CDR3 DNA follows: TGTGCCAGCAGTAAAACCGGGACTGGCAATCCCTACGAGCAGTACTTC. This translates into CASSKTGTGNPYEQYF.